This is a list of T cell receptor beta chains from one sample in a study of cytomegalovirus exposure and HLA in healthy donors. Clones were sequenced by immunoSEQ multiplex PCR, and TCRdb holds only the in-frame ones, with some missing. The sample holds around 140,000 clones, 80% seen once. The sample comprised PBMCs. These receptors all stem from a man aged 50 to 59 in good health and CMV-seronegative. The CDR3 runs from the conserved cysteine through the conserved F or W. D genes are given only for firm matches. Expanded clones get a size class; other rows say once, few or many, or leave the size out.

D,size,J,V,CDR3,DNA
-,once,TRBJ1-6,TRBV30,CAWGAGPDSPLHF,TGTGCCTGGGGGGCGGGACCCGATTCACCCCTCCACTTT
TRBD1,-,TRBJ2-1,TRBV9,CASSVGDREYNEQFF,TGTGCCAGCAGCGTTGGGGACAGAGAATACAATGAGCAGTTCTTC
-,few,TRBJ1-2,TRBV5-1,CASSLPRGGGSYGYTF,TGCGCCAGCAGCTTGCCAAGGGGGGGTGGAAGCTATGGCTACACCTTC
-,few,TRBJ2-1,TRBV9,CASSVLGDYNEQFF,TGTGCCAGCAGCGTGCTCGGGGACTACAATGAGCAGTTCTTC
-,-,TRBJ1-2,TRBV7-9,CASSFLRGDGYTF,TGTGCCAGCAGCTTCCTTCGGGGGGACGGCTACACCTTC
-,-,TRBJ2-5,TRBV15,CATSREVAYQETQYF,TGTGCCACCAGCAGAGAGGTGGCATACCAAGAGACCCAGTACTTC
TRBD1,-,TRBJ1-5,TRBV2,CASSVGTGSNQPQHF,TGTGCCAGCAGTGTTGGGACAGGGAGCAATCAGCCCCAGCATTTT
-,-,TRBJ1-1,TRBV30,CAGRRIEGGKNTEAFF,TGTGCCGGCCGAAGAATCGAGGGAGGTAAGAACACTGAAGCTTTCTTT
-,-,TRBJ2-2,TRBV6-1,CASSELEPPRNTGELFF,TGTGCCAGCAGTGAACTCGAACCGCCCAGAAACACCGGGGAGCTGTTTTTT
-,-,TRBJ1-5,TRBV18,CASSPVEDQPQHF,TGTGCCAGCTCACCAGTCGAGGATCAGCCCCAGCATTTT
TRBD1,few,TRBJ2-2,TRBV7-3,CASSNQTGTGSTGELFF,TGTGCCAGCAGCAATCAAACCGGGACAGGGAGCACCGGGGAGCTGTTTTTT
TRBD1,few,TRBJ2-1,TRBV5-4,CASSPVGTEPYNEQFF,TGTGCCAGCAGCCCGGTTGGGACAGAGCCCTACAATGAGCAGTTCTTC
-,once,TRBJ2-1,TRBV9,CASSVASSGNEQFF,TGTGCCAGCAGCGTAGCCTCTTCGGGCAATGAGCAGTTCTTC
-,-,TRBJ1-1,TRBV11-2,CASSLGVNTEAFF,TGTGCCAGCAGCTTGGGAGTGAACACTGAAGCTTTCTTT
-,once,TRBJ1-3,TRBV5-1,CASSLVGDSGNTIYF,TGCGCCAGCAGCTTGGTGGGCGACTCTGGAAACACCATATATTTT
TRBD1,-,TRBJ1-6,TRBV6-6,CASRPDRGNSPLPF,TGTGCCAGCAGGCCGGACAGGGGAAATTCACCCCTCCCCTTT
TRBD2,-,TRBJ2-7,TRBV27,CASSLSGGFEQYF,TGCGCCAGCAGTTTATCGGGAGGTTTCGAGCAGTACTTC
-,-,TRBJ1-3,TRBV14,CASSQIASLSGNTIYF,TGTGCCAGCAGCCAAATCGCCTCCCTATCTGGAAACACCATATATTTT
-,-,TRBJ2-3,TRBV6-1,CATRGISTDTQYF,TGTGCCACCCGGGGGATAAGCACAGATACGCAGTATTTT
-,few,TRBJ1-5,TRBV30,CAWSVKMEYSNQPQHF,TGTGCCTGGAGTGTAAAGATGGAGTATAGCAATCAGCCCCAGCATTTT
-,few,TRBJ2-1,TRBV6-5,CASSYSGNGGDEQFF,TGTGCCAGCAGTTACTCGGGGAACGGAGGCGATGAGCAGTTCTTC
-,-,TRBJ2-7,TRBV25-1,CASSHFGGTGGPYEQYF,TGTGCCAGCAGTCATTTCGGGGGGACAGGCGGTCCCTACGAGCAGTACTTC